This TCR beta chain was captured by sequencing in a study of T-cell reconstitution after alpha-beta-depleted transplantation in children. V was pared by 2 bases and J by 8 bases, with 12 bases between. This CDR3 comprises 13 residues. Molecular barcoding with unique molecular identifiers was used for the TCRbeta library. One entry per CDR3 protein results from TCRdb running MiXCR on the PCR reads. This sample has hundreds of thousands of distinct CDR3 sequences; approximately 9% occur once, and the top ten carry 5% to 7%. The receptor was isolated from a human donor who donated a stem cell graft to a child with acute lymphoblastic leukemia. Source: PBMCs from the stem cell graft donor, taken from the stem cell graft. This rearrangement joins TRBV12-3 or TRBV12-4 to TRBJ1-2; D is unclear. This chain's CDR3 is CASSLLPDKGYTF. In DNA form, the CDR3 reads TGTGCCAGCAGTTTACTCCCCGATAAAGGCTACACCTTC.